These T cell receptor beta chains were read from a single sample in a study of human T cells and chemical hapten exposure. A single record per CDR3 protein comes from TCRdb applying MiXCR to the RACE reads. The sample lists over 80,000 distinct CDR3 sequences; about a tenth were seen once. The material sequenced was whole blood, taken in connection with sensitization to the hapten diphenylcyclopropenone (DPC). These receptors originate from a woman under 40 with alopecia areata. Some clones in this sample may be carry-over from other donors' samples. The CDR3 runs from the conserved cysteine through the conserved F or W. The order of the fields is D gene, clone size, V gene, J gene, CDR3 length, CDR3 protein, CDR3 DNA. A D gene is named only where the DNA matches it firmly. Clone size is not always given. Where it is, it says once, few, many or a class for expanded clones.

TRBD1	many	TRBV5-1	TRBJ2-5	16	CASSFLTGGIQETQYF	TGCGCCAGCAGCTTCTTGACAGGGGGGATCCAAGAGACCCAGTACTTC
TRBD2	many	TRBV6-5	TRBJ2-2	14	CASIGGGSTGELFF	TGTGCCAGCATTGGCGGGGGAAGCACCGGGGAGCTGTTTTTT
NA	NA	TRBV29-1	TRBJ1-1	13	CSVDEGPNTEAFF	TGCAGCGTTGATGAGGGCCCGAACACTGAAGCTTTCTTT
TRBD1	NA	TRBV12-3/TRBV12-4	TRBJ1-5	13	CASSSTRQGAQHF	TGTGCCAGCAGTTCCACTCGACAGGGAGCCCAGCATTTT
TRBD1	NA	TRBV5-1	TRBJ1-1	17	CASSWGPDRGMKTEAFF	TGCGCCAGCAGCTGGGGTCCTGACAGGGGGATGAAGACTGAAGCTTTCTTT
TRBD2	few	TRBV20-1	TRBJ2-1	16	CSASLPGLAGYNEQFF	TGCAGTGCTAGTCTCCCCGGACTAGCGGGGTACAATGAGCAGTTCTTC
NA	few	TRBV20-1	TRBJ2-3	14	CSATRPGGTDTQYF	TGCAGTGCAACCAGACCCGGGGGAACAGATACGCAGTATTTT
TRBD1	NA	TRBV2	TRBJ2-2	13	CASRLTGRGELFF	TGTGCCAGCAGGTTGACAGGGAGAGGGGAGCTGTTTTTT
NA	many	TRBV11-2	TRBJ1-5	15	CASSLIGGLNQPQHF	TGTGCCAGCAGCTTAATAGGGGGACTTAATCAGCCCCAGCATTTT
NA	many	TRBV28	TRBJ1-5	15	CASYSGAEGTQPQHF	TGTGCCAGCTATTCGGGCGCGGAGGGTACTCAGCCCCAGCATTTT
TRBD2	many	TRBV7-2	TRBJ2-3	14	CASSLGLATDTQYF	TGTGCCAGCAGCCTGGGACTAGCGACAGATACGCAGTATTTT
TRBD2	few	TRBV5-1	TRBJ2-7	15	CASSPDGLAGAEQYF	TGCGCCAGCAGCCCCGACGGACTAGCGGGAGCCGAGCAGTACTTC
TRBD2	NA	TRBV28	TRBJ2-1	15	CASTTRSGRRDEQFF	TGTGCCAGCACCACCCGGAGCGGGAGGCGTGATGAGCAGTTCTTC
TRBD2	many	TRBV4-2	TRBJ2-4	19	CASSQDGLAGGVAKNIQYF	TGTGCCAGCAGCCAAGACGGACTAGCGGGGGGGGTAGCCAAAAACATTCAGTACTTC
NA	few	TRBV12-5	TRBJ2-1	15	CASGRDGRGYNEQFF	TGTGCTAGTGGCCGGGACGGTCGGGGCTACAATGAGCAGTTCTTC
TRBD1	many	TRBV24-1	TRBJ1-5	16	CATKGKTGKRNQPQHF	TGTGCCACCAAAGGAAAGACAGGGAAACGCAATCAGCCCCAGCATTTT
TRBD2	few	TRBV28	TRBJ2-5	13	CASRAGVKETQYF	TGTGCCAGCAGAGCGGGAGTAAAAGAGACCCAGTACTTC
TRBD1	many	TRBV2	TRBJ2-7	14	CASSSGTGIYEQYF	TGTGCCAGCAGCTCCGGGACAGGGATATACGAGCAGTACTTC
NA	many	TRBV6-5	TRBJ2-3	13	CASSPPGTDTQYF	TGTGCCAGCAGCCCCCCGGGGACAGATACGCAGTATTTT
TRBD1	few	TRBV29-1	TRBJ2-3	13	CSVRQGSSDTQYF	TGCAGCGTTCGACAGGGAAGTTCAGATACGCAGTATTTT
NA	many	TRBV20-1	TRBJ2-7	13	CSARGDRVHEQYF	TGCAGTGCTAGAGGCGATAGGGTCCACGAGCAGTACTTC
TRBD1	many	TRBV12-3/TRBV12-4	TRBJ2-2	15	CASSFRGPSTGELFF	TGTGCCAGCAGTTTCAGGGGGCCCAGCACCGGGGAGCTGTTTTTT
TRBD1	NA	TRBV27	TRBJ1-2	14	CASRDGQGARGYTF	TGTGCCAGCAGGGACGGACAGGGGGCTAGGGGCTACACCTTC